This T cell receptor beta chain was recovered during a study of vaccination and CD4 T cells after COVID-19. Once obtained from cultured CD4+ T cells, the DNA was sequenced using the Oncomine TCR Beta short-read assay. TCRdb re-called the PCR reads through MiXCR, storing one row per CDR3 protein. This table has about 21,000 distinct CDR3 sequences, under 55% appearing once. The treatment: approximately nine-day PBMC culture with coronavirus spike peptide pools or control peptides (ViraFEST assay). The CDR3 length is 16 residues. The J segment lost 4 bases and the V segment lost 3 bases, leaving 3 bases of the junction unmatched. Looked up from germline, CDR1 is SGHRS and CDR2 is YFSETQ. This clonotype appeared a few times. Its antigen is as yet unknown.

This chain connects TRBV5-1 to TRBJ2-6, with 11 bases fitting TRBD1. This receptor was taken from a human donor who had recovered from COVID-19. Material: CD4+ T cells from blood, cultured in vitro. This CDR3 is CASSWTGGGGANVLTF. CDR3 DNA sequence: TGCGCCAGCAGCTGGACAGGGGGCGGAGGGGCCAACGTCCTGACTTTC.